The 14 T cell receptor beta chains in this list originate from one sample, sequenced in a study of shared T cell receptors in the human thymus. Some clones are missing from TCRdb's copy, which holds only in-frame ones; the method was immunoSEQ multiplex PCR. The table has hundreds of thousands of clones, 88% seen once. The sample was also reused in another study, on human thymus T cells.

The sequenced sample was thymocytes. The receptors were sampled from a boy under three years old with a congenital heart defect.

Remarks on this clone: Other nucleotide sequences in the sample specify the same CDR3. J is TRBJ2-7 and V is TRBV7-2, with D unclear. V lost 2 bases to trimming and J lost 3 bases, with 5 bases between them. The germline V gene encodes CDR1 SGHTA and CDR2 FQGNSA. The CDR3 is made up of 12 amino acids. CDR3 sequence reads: CASSLPSYEQYF. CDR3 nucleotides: TGTGCCAGCAGCTTACCTAGCTACGAGCAGTACTTC.

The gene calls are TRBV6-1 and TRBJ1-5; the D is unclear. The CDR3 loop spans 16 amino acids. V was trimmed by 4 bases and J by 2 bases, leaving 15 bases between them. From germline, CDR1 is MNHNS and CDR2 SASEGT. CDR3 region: CASSVNRSDRNQPQHF. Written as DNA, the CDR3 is TGTGCCAGCAGTGTGAACAGATCCGATCGCAATCAGCCCCAGCATTTT.

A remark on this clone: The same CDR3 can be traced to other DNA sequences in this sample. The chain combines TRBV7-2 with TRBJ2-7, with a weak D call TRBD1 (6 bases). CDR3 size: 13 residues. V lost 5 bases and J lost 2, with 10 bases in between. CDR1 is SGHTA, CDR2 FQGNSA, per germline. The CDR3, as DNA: TGTGCCAGCAGCCTACAGGGCACCTACGAGCAGTACTTC. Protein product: CASSLQGTYEQYF.

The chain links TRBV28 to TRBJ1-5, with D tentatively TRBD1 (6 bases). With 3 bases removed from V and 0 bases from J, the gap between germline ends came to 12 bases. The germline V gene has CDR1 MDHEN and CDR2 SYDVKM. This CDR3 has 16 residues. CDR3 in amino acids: CASSFPNRDSNQPQHF. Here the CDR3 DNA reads TGTGCCAGCAGTTTTCCGAACAGGGATAGCAATCAGCCCCAGCATTTT.

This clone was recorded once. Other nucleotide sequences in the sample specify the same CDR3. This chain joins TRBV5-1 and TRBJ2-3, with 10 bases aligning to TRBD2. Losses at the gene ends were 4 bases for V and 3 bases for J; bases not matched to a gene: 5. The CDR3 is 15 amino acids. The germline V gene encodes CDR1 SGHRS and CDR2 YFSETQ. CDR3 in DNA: TGCGCCAGCAGCCCAAGGACTAGCGGAACAGATACGCAGTATTTT. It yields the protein CASSPRTSGTDTQYF.

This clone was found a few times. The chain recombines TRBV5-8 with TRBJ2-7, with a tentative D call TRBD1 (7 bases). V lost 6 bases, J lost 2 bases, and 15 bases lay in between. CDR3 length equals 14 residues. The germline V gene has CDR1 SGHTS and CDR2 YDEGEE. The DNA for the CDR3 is TGTGCCAGCATCCCTCAGGGGGGTACCTACGAGCAGTACTTC. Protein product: CASIPQGGTYEQYF.

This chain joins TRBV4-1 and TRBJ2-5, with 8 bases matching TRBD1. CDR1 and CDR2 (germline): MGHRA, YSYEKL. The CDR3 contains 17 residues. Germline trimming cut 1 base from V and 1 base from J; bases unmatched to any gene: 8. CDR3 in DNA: TGCGCCAGCAGCCAAGGGGGCAGGACAGGGACCCAAGAGACCCAGTACTTC. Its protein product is CASSQGGRTGTQETQYF.

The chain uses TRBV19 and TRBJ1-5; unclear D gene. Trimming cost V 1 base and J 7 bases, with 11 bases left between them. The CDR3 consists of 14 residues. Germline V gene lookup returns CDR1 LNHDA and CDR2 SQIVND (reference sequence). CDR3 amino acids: CASSIARDEQPQHF. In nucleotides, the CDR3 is TGTGCCAGTAGTATAGCCCGGGATGAGCAGCCCCAGCATTTT.

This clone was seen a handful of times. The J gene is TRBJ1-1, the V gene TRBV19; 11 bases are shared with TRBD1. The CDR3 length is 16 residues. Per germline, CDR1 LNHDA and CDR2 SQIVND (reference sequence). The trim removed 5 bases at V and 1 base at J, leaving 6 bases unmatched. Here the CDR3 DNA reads TGTGCCAGTAGTTATGGGACAGGGGGTAGGAACACTGAAGCTTTCTTT. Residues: CASSYGTGGRNTEAFF.

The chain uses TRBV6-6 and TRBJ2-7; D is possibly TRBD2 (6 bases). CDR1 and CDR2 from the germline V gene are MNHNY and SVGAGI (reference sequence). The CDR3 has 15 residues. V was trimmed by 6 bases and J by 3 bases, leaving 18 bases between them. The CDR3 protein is CASSRRLVVNYEQYF. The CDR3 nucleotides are TGTGCCAGCAGCCGAAGACTAGTTGTGAACTACGAGCAGTACTTC.

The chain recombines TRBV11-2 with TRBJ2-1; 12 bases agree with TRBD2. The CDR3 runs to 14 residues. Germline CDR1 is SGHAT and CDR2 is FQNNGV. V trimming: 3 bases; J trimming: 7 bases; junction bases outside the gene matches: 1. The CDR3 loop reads CASSFTSGRNEQFF. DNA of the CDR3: TGTGCCAGCAGCTTTACTAGCGGGAGGAATGAGCAGTTCTTC.

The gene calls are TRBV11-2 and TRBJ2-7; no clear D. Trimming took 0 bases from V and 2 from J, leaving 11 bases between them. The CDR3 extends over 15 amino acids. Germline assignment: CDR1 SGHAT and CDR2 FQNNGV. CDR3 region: CASSLERVKAYEQYF. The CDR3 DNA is TGTGCCAGCAGCTTAGAACGGGTGAAGGCCTACGAGCAGTACTTC.

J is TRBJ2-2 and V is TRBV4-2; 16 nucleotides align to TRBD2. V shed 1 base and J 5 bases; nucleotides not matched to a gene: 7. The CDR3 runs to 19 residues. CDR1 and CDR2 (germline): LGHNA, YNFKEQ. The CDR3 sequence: CASSQGGLAGGPGTGELFF. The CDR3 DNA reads TGTGCCAGCAGCCAAGGGGGACTAGCGGGAGGGCCCGGAACCGGGGAGCTGTTTTTT.

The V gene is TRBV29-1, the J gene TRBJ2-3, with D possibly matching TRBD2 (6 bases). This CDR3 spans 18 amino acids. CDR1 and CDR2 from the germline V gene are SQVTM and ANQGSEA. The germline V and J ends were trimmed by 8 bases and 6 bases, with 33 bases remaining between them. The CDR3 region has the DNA TGCAGCATTGGACCCGCTTTTAGCGGAGGTCAAGCAGGCGATACGCAGTATTTT. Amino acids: CSIGPAFSGGQAGDTQYF.